The entry below describes one TCR beta chain. The antigen is not known. Repertoires were generated with immunoSEQ multiplex PCR, while TCRdb's copy carries only in-frame clones and drops some. The data show 40,000 or so clones, over 80% seen once. Sample time point: week 11, during vaccination. Vaccination used 300 ug of mutant IDH1 20-mer peptide per dose, with topical imiquimod. The sample is drawn from a study of a mutant IDH1 vaccine in newly diagnosed glioma. Study as a whole: The study gave patients eight vaccinations in weeks 1, 3, 5, 7, 11, 15, 19, 23. Vaccines were first given 4-6 weeks after radiotherapy alone, or with temozolomide cycles.

Whole-study findings and limits: Of the patients, less than 95% had vaccine-induced immune responses.

There are 17 residues in the CDR3. Trimming pared 7 bases from V and 0 bases from J, leaving 19 bases between. Germline CDR1 and CDR2: ENHRY and SYGVKD. The material was PBMCs, obtained from a glioma patient whose treatment included an IDH1 peptide vaccine. V gene TRBV10-3 combines with J gene TRBJ2-1; the D gene could be TRBD1 or TRBD2 (6 bases each). This receptor was taken from a man aged 35-49 years with glioma. The CDR3 is CAIMGGALPSSYNEQFF. CDR3 in DNA: TGTGCCATCATGGGGGGCGCCTTACCAAGCTCCTACAATGAGCAGTTCTTC.